The T cell receptor (beta chain) under discussion was sequenced for a study of blood T cell repertoires in COVID-19. Looking at the study overall: Samples taken during acute and convalescent COVID-19 were collected in the United States, Italy and Spain. From T cells, B-cell-depleted T cells, or PBMCs came the material, which was cDNA or gDNA.

In the original processing: The authors estimated nucleated cell counts from reference gene primer amplification. Data came from immunoSEQ multiplex PCR; TCRdb stores just in-frame clones and leaves some out. V and J calls and clone size are given by that table; D and trimming were obtained from the DNA. The table records around 69,000 clones, roughly 80% of them present only once. CDR3 length: 15 residues. Germline V gives CDR1 MDHEN, CDR2 SYDVKM. The V end lost 6 bases, the J end lost 2 bases, and 17 bases lay between the germline ends. The sample taken for sequencing was peripheral blood. The rearrangement uses TRBV28 and TRBJ2-7; perhaps TRBD2 as D (5 bases). The receptor's source is a woman aged 55-69 years with acute or convalescent COVID-19. The CDR3 DNA reads TGTGCCAGCAGCACAAGGCGGGCAGCGACCTACGAGCAGTACTTC. Translation gives CASSTRRAATYEQYF.